This T cell receptor beta chain derives from a study of T cell changes during pregnancy in multiple sclerosis. Germline V gene lookup returns CDR1 SGHTA and CDR2 FQGNSA. This CDR3 has 16 residues. The junction had 5 bases not matched to a gene; V was cut back by 5 bases and J by 1 base. TCRdb's copy holds only in-frame clones and misses some; the assay was immunoSEQ multiplex PCR. The data contain about 27,000 clones, 88% of them singletons. The chain carries TRBV7-2 and TRBJ2-1; 10 bases map to TRBD2. The specimen comprised CD8+ T cells from peripheral blood mononuclear cells, sampled in the second trimester of pregnancy. The clonotype originates from a female donor with multiple sclerosis, enrolled in a pregnancy study. This chain's CDR3 is CASSPSGGGSYNEQFF. In nucleotides, the CDR3 is TGTGCCAGCAGCCCAAGCGGGGGGGGTTCCTACAATGAGCAGTTCTTC.